The sequence of this TCR beta chain was determined in a study of ipilimumab plus nivolumab after autologous stem cell transplantation. Across the study: Patients received a median of roughly five ipilimumab and 8 or 9 nivolumab doses. The myeloma cohort included high-risk transplant-naive patients and patients relapsing within 3 years of a first autologous transplant.

Patients got ipilimumab 1 mg/kg beginning 14 to 28 days post-transplant. Patients received nivolumab 3 mg/kg at weeks 1, 4, 7, 10, then fortnightly to week 26. Trimming pared 0 bases from V and 11 bases from J, leaving 13 bases between. There are 13 residues in the CDR3. The germline CDR1 and CDR2 sequences are LGHNT and FRNRAP. The repertoire was sequenced with immunoSEQ multiplex PCR; TCRdb's copy has only in-frame clones and lacks some. The repertoire has about 43,000 clones, about 88% of them found once; the top ten carry approximately 0.88%. The rearrangement joins TRBV12-5 to TRBJ1-1; D uncertain. This TCR was sampled from a male donor with multiple myeloma. Sequencing used PBMCs, obtained in a trial of ipilimumab plus nivolumab as post-transplant consolidation. The CDR3 nucleotides are TGTGCTAGTGGTTTGGTCCCCCCCACCTCTGCTTTCTTT. Its translation is CASGLVPPTSAFF.